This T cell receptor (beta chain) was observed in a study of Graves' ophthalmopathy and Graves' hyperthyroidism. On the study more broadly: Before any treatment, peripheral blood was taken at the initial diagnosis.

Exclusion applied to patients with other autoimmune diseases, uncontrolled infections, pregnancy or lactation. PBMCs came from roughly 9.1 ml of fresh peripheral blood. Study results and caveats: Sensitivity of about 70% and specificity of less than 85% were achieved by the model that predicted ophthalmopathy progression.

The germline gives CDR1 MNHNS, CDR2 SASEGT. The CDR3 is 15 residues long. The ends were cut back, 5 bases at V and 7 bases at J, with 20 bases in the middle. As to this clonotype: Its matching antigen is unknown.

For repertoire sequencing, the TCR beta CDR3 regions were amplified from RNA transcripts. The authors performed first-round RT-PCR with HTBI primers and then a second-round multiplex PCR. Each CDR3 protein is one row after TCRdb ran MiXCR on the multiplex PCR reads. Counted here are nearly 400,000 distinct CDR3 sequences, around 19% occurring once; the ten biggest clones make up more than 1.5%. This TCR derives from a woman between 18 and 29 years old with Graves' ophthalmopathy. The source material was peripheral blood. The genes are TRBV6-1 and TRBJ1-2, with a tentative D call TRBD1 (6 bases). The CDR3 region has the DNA TGTGCCAGCAGTACCCTCGACAGGAAACGGGTTGGCTACACCTTC. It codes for CASSTLDRKRVGYTF.